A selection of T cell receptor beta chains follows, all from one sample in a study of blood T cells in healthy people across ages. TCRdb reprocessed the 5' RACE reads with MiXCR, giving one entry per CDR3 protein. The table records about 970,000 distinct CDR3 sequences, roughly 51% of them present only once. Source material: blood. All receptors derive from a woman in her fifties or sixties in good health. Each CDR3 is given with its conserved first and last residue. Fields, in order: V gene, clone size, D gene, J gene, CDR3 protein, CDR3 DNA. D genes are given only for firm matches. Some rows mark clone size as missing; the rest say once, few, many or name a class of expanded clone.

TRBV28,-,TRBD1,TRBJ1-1,CASSSRGRGMNTEAFF,TGTGCCAGCAGCTCCAGGGGGCGAGGGATGAACACTGAAGCTTTCTTT
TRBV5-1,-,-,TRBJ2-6,CASLEGASGANVLTF,TGCGCCAGCCTGGAGGGGGCTAGTGGGGCCAACGTCCTGACTTTC
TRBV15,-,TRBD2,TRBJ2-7,CATSRVREGHRNEQYF,TGTGCCACCAGCAGAGTTCGGGAGGGCCACCGCAATGAGCAGTACTTC
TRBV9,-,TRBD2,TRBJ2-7,CASSVPPGASGSYEQYF,TGTGCCAGCAGCGTACCTCCGGGGGCTAGCGGGAGTTACGAGCAGTACTTC
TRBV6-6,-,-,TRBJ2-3,CASSYYNTGKNTDTQYF,TGTGCCAGCAGTTACTATAACACAGGGAAGAACACAGATACGCAGTATTTT
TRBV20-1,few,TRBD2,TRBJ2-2,CSAASGTSENTGELFF,TGCAGTGCTGCATCCGGGACTAGCGAGAACACCGGGGAGCTGTTTTTT
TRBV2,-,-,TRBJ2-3,CASSVRAGPDTQYF,TGTGCCAGCAGTGTCAGGGCCGGCCCAGATACGCAGTATTTT
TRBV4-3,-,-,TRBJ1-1,CASSQDLRQENTEAFF,TGCGCCAGCAGCCAAGATCTTCGGCAGGAGAACACTGAAGCTTTCTTT
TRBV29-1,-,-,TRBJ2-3,CSVRGATGTDTQYF,TGCAGCGTTAGAGGAGCTACGGGCACAGATACGCAGTATTTT
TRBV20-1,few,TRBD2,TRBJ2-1,CGAAGAYNEQFF,TGCGGGGCGGCGGGAGCTTACAATGAGCAGTTCTTC
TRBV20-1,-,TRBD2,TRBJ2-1,CSARGAGVYDNEQFF,TGCAGTGCTAGGGGAGCGGGAGTTTACGACAATGAGCAGTTCTTC
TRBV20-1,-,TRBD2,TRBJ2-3,CSATNPAGRSTDTQYF,TGCAGTGCTACAAATCCAGCGGGACGCAGCACAGATACGCAGTATTTT
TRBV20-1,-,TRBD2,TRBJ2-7,CSAPISGRAYERYF,TGCAGTGCTCCTATTAGCGGGAGGGCCTACGAGCGGTACTTC
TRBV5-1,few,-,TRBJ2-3,CASSLAPRARPADTQYF,TGCGCCAGCAGCTTGGCCCCCCGGGCCAGGCCGGCAGATACGCAGTATTTT